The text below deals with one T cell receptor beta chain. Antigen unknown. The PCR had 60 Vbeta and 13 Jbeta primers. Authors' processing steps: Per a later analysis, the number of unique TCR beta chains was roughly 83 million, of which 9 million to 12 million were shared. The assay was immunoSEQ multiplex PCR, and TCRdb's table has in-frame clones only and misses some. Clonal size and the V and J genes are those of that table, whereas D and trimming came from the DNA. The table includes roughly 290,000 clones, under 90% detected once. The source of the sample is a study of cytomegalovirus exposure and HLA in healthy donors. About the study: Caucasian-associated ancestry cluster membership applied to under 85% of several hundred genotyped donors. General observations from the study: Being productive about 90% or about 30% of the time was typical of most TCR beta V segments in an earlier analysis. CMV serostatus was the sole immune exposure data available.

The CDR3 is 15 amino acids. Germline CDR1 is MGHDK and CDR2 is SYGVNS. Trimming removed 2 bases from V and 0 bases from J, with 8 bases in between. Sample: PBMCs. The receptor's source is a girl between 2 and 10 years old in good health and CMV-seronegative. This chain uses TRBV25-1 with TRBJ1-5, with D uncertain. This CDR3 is CASSEGLYSNQPQHF. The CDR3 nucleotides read TGTGCCAGCAGTGAAGGACTATATAGCAATCAGCCCCAGCATTTT.